One sample yielded the 10 T cell receptor beta chains listed below, sequenced in a study of T-cell reconstitution after alpha-beta-depleted transplantation in children (TCRdb year 2016). Library preparation employed PCR. Sequencing instrument: Illumina HiSeq 2500. To normalize quantification of the TCRbeta repertoire, the TCR libraries were built with molecular barcoding that relied on unique molecular identifiers. TCRdb handled the public reads itself, with Q25 trimming in fastp and clone calling in MiXCR, and kept productive beta chains. Merged by CDR3 protein, the rows form single entries marked with the most common genes and DNA. For this sample the table gives 250,000 to 350,000 distinct CDR3 sequences, of which more than 9% were detected only once. About 9.5% of the sample rests with the top ten. This sample comprised PBMCs from the stem cell graft donor, obtained from the stem cell graft. The receptors shown here come from a human donor who donated a stem cell graft to a child with SCID.

This clonotype was counted a few times. The gene calls are TRBV20-1 and TRBJ2-5; TRBD2 matches at 14 bases. The CDR3 has 18 residues. Germline-derived CDR1 and CDR2 are DFQATT and SNEGSKA (reference sequence). Trimming took 0 bases from V and 3 from J; bases not matched to a gene: 9. CDR3 loop: CSARDQTSGGAWKETQYF. The CDR3, as DNA: TGCAGTGCTAGAGATCAGACTAGCGGGGGGGCTTGGAAAGAGACCCAGTACTTC.

The CDR3 is CASSPRWGGLQPQHF. The DNA of the CDR3 is TGTGCCAGCAGCCCACGCTGGGGGGGGCTCCAGCCCCAGCATTTT. The chain recombines TRBV27 with TRBJ1-5, with D maybe TRBD1 (6 bases). The CDR3 runs to 15 residues. V was trimmed by 6 bases and J by 7 bases, leaving 19 bases between them. CDR1 MNHEY and CDR2 SMNVEV come from the germline V gene (reference sequence).

This clonotype was observed many times. This chain links TRBV12-3 or TRBV12-4 with TRBJ1-6; the D is unclear. Trimming removed 5 bases at V and 6 bases at J, with 8 bases between. The CDR3 loop spans 13 amino acids. The CDR3 region is CASSPTVNSPLHF. The CDR3, as DNA: TGTGCCAGCAGTCCCACCGTTAATTCACCCCTCCACTTT.

This clonotype was detected many times. A read error may be the cause here, since a much bigger clone is one base away. J is TRBJ1-1 and V is TRBV20-1; D gene unclear. Germline V lookup: CDR1 DFQATT, CDR2 SNEGSKA (reference sequence). CDR3 length equals 10 residues. The germline V and J ends were trimmed by 5 bases and 3 bases, with 4 bases remaining between them. CDR3 in DNA: TGCAGTGCTCGGGACACTGAAGCTTTCTTT. Translated: CSARDTEAFF.

Many counts were recorded for this clonotype. This sequence joins TRBV12-3 or TRBV12-4 and TRBJ2-1; 8 bases line up with TRBD2. The CDR3 length is 16 residues. The V and J ends lost 6 bases and 6 bases, in that order; junction bases with no gene match: 13. CDR3 loop: CASSHRLAGGSNEQFF. The CDR3 region has the DNA TGTGCCAGCAGCCACCGCCTCGCGGGGGGATCCAATGAGCAGTTCTTC.

V gene TRBV11-2 combines with J gene TRBJ2-5; 10 bases are a match to TRBD2. V lost 3 bases and J lost 5; bases outside the gene matches: 6. There are 15 residues in the CDR3. CDR1 and CDR2 from the germline V gene are SGHAT and FQNNGV. The CDR3 DNA follows: TGTGCCAGCAGCTTGCTCCTAGCGGGGGATGAGACCCAGTACTTC. Translated, it gives CASSLLLAGDETQYF.

In its sample, this clonotype was seen many times. This sequence joins TRBV12-3 or TRBV12-4 and TRBJ1-5; no reliable D call. This CDR3 is built from 17 residues. Trimming took 2 bases from V and 0 from J, leaving 14 bases between them. The CDR3 is CASSLSDWTNSNQPQHF. The CDR3 DNA sequence: TGTGCCAGCAGTTTAAGTGATTGGACGAATAGCAATCAGCCCCAGCATTTT.

The V and J genes are TRBV20-1 and TRBJ1-2; possible D gene TRBD1, 5 bases. V lost 1 base to trimming and J lost 5 bases, with 17 bases between them. The V gene's germline CDR1 is DFQATT and CDR2 SNEGSKA (reference sequence). The CDR3 spans 15 residues. The CDR3 DNA sequence: TGCAGTGCTAGAGGGCCCGGGGCGACGAGATATGGCTACACCTTC. It is translated as CSARGPGATRYGYTF.

This clonotype was seen ten or more times. The J gene is TRBJ2-1, the V gene TRBV29-1; D ambiguous. Germline-derived CDR1 and CDR2 are SQVTM and ANQGSEA. V lost 2 bases, J lost 0 bases, and 11 bases lay in between. CDR3 length: 15 residues. The CDR3 DNA reads as TGCAGCGTTGAAAGGCCTCTGAGCTCCTACAATGAGCAGTTCTTC. Its translation is CSVERPLSSYNEQFF.

Many counts were recorded for this clonotype. The chain links TRBV7-2 to TRBJ2-5; no clear D. CDR3 size: 13 residues. V lost 6 bases to trimming and J lost 0 bases, with 8 bases between them. Germline values: CDR1 SGHTA, CDR2 FQGNSA. In DNA, the CDR3 is TGTGCCAGCAGTCTTGAGTACCAAGAGACCCAGTACTTC. Its protein product is CASSLEYQETQYF.